Listed here are 13 T cell receptor beta chains from one sample, sequenced in a study of glioma-infiltrating T cells after dendritic cell vaccination. The data were produced by immunoSEQ multiplex PCR, yet TCRdb's version contains in-frame clones alone and is incomplete. The repertoire has 85,000 to 100,000 clones, roughly 80% of them found once; the top ten carry 5.4%. Sample time point: after dendritic cell vaccination, including at tumor progression/relapse. The sequencing here drew on blood, taken after dendritic cell vaccination. All receptors derive from a human donor with glioblastoma.

This sequence joins TRBV10-2 and TRBJ2-2; D gene uncertain. V lost 6 bases, J lost 6 bases, and 11 bases lay in between. Germline V gene data show CDR1 as WSHSY and CDR2 as SAAADI. The CDR3 has 13 amino acids. The CDR3 loop is CASRLLSAGELFF. In DNA, the CDR3 is TGCGCCAGCAGGTTGCTGTCGGCCGGGGAGCTGTTTTTT.

The rearrangement links TRBV7-6 to TRBJ2-7; D is perhaps TRBD1 (6 bases). This CDR3 has 14 amino acids. CDR1 is SGHVS and CDR2 is FNYEAQ in the germline V gene. The V gene lost 7 bases and the J gene lost 4 bases, with 17 bases spanning the gap. CDR3: CASTRTGSPYEQYF. CDR3 bases: TGTGCCAGCACCCGTACAGGGTCACCATACGAGCAGTACTTC.

The rearrangement uses TRBV5-1 and TRBJ2-3; D gene uncertain. CDR3 length equals 12 residues. Germline values: CDR1 SGHRS, CDR2 YFSETQ. The germline V and J ends were trimmed by 4 bases and 5 bases, with 8 bases remaining between them. CDR3 sequence reads: CASSPPGDTQYF. DNA for the CDR3: TGCGCCAGCAGCCCCCCGGGAGATACGCAGTATTTT.

This rearrangement joins TRBV11-3 to TRBJ1-6; 7 positions agree with TRBD1. Germline values: CDR1 SGHNT, CDR2 YENEEA. The V segment lost 5 bases and the J segment 8 bases; nucleotides outside the gene matches: 12. This CDR3 has 16 amino acids. CDR3 region: CASSNLDRAGYSPLHF. The CDR3 DNA sequence: TGTGCCAGCAGCAACCTCGACAGGGCGGGATATTCACCCCTCCACTTT.

This clone occurred once. The V call is TRBV6-6, the J call TRBJ2-5, with D perhaps matching TRBD1 (6 bases). Trimming removed 5 bases at V and 4 bases at J, with 11 bases between. Germline CDR1 and CDR2: MNHNY and SVGAGI (reference sequence). The CDR3 runs 13 residues. For the CDR3, the DNA is TGTGCCAGCAGTGGGCTAGGGGGAGAGACCCAGTACTTC. It codes for CASSGLGGETQYF.

V and J are TRBV19 and TRBJ1-5; D call uncertain. This CDR3 comprises 13 residues. The V and J ends lost 7 bases and 5 bases respectively, with 12 bases between them. Germline values: CDR1 LNHDA, CDR2 SQIVND (reference sequence). CDR3 sequence reads: CASTRGQYQPQHF. CDR3 DNA sequence: TGTGCCAGTACCCGGGGTCAATATCAGCCCCAGCATTTT. Combining the CDR3 with reference TRBV19 and TRBJ1-5 gives the whole variable domain DGGITQSPKYLFRKEGQNVTLSCEQNLNHDAMYWYRQDPGQGLRLIYYSQIVNDFQKGDIAEGYSVSREKKESFPLTVTSAQKNPTAFYLCASTRGQYQPQHFGDGTRLSIL.

The CDR3 loop is CASSESPVGGLFF. The CDR3, as DNA: TGCGCCAGCAGTGAAAGTCCTGTCGGTGGACTGTTTTTT. The chain links TRBV10-2 to TRBJ1-4; D gene uncertain. Per germline, CDR1 WSHSY and CDR2 SAAADI. Trimming took 3 bases from V and 13 from J, leaving 15 bases between them. The CDR3 contains 13 residues.

The chain carries TRBV6-6 and TRBJ2-1, with D tentatively TRBD1 (6 bases). This CDR3 is built from 12 residues. Germline CDR1 reads MNHNY; CDR2 reads SVGAGI (reference sequence). V lost 6 bases and J 8 bases, leaving 11 bases between the germline ends. CDR3: CASSAGTHEQFF. The CDR3 DNA sequence: TGTGCCAGCAGCGCCGGGACACATGAGCAGTTCTTC.

The chain has TRBV5-1 and TRBJ1-1, with 10 bases matching TRBD1. V shed 5 bases, J shed 0 bases, and the junction held 7 bases outside the gene matches. This CDR3 is built from 16 residues. Germline V gene sequence: CDR1 SGHRS, CDR2 YFSETQ. The DNA of the CDR3 is TGCGCCAGCAGTTACCCGGGACAGGGGTTGAACACTGAAGCTTTCTTT. Translating gives CASSYPGQGLNTEAFF.

The chain uses TRBV5-1 and TRBJ1-4; 8 positions agree with TRBD1. Trimming took 0 bases from V and 5 from J; bases not matched to a gene: 3. The germline V gene has CDR1 SGHRS and CDR2 YFSETQ. The CDR3 contains 15 residues. This chain's CDR3 is CASSLGTGTNEKLFF. The CDR3, as DNA: TGCGCCAGCAGCTTGGGGACAGGGACAAATGAAAAACTGTTTTTT.

The chain employs TRBV28 and TRBJ2-7; unclear D gene. Germline V gene data show CDR1 as MDHEN and CDR2 as SYDVKM. The CDR3 contains 14 residues. Trimming shortened V by 2 bases and J by 5 bases, and 13 bases separated the two germline ends. The CDR3 is CASSLRRGGDEQYF. CDR3 coding DNA: TGTGCCAGCAGTTTACGCCGCGGCGGAGACGAGCAGTACTTC.

This sequence joins TRBV21-1 and TRBJ1-6. TRBV21-1 is described as a pseudogene. This CDR3 region has 17 residues. The CDR3, as DNA: TGTGCCAGCAGCAAACGGGCGTACGGGAACCGGAATTCACCCCTCCACTTT. It is translated as CASSKRAYGNRNSPLHF.

V is TRBV30 and J is TRBJ2-3; 9 bases are a match to TRBD2. CDR3 size: 15 residues. CDR1 and CDR2 from the germline V gene are GTSNPN and SVGIG (reference sequence). V lost 3 bases to trimming and J lost 3 bases; unmatched junction nucleotides: 7. CDR3 in DNA: TGTGCCTGGAGCTATGCGGGGGGGCATACAGATACGCAGTATTTT. It codes for CAWSYAGGHTDTQYF.